Each of the 25 T cell receptor beta chains below was sequenced from the same sample in a study of shared T cell receptors in the human thymus. Some clones are missing from TCRdb's copy, which holds only in-frame ones; the method was immunoSEQ multiplex PCR. The table lists more than 550,000 clones, about 90% of them singletons. These data were also reused for a study on human thymus T cells.

The specimen was thymocytes. The receptors were gathered from a boy in the first two years of life with a congenital heart defect.

The chain joins TRBV7-2 to TRBJ2-7; D possibly corresponds to TRBD1 (6 bases). Germline values: CDR1 SGHTA, CDR2 FQGNSA. This CDR3 is built from 16 residues. V was pared by 0 bases and J by 4 bases, with 16 bases between. The CDR3 coding sequence is TGTGCCAGCAGCTTAGCGCGGTCAGGGGTGAGGTACGAGCAGTACTTC. The encoded protein is CASSLARSGVRYEQYF. Variable domain in full (rest from reference TRBV7-2 and TRBJ2-7): GAGVSQSPSNKVTEKGKDVELRCDPISGHTALYWYRQSLGQGLEFLIYFQGNSAPDKSGLPSDRFSAERTGGSVSTLTIQRTQQEDSAVYLCASSLARSGVRYEQYFGPGTRLTVT.

The rearrangement links TRBV6-1 to TRBJ2-7, with a weak D call TRBD2 (5 bases). V lost 9 bases, J lost 3 bases, and 12 bases lay in between. The CDR3 sequence is 12 residues long. Germline CDR1 is MNHNS and CDR2 is SASEGT. This CDR3 is CASGDYYYEQYF. In DNA form, the CDR3 reads TGTGCCAGTGGAGACTACTACTACGAGCAGTACTTC.

This chain joins TRBV15 and TRBJ2-5; 10 nucleotides match TRBD2. Germline V gives CDR1 LNHNV, CDR2 YYDKDF (reference sequence). After removal of 2 bases from V and 2 bases from J, the junction contained 8 bases not matched to a gene. The CDR3 runs to 17 residues. The DNA for the CDR3 is TGTGCCACCAGCAGAAACAGAAGGACTAGCGGACAAGAGACCCAGTACTTC. Translated: CATSRNRRTSGQETQYF.

This clone was seen once. The rearrangement uses TRBV28 and TRBJ2-7; 8 nucleotides line up with TRBD1. CDR1 MDHEN and CDR2 SYDVKM come from the germline V gene. Unmatched junction bases numbered 4, after V lost 4 bases and J lost 8 bases. CDR3 length equals 12 residues. CDR3 DNA sequence: TGTGCCAGCAGTTCCGGACAGGGTAAGCAGTACTTC. Translated: CASSSGQGKQYF.

This chain connects TRBV2 to TRBJ1-2; TRBD1 might be the D (5 bases). The V gene lost 8 bases and the J gene lost 7 bases, with 14 bases spanning the gap. The germline gives CDR1 SNHLY, CDR2 FYNNEI. The CDR3 extends over 12 amino acids. In nucleotides, the CDR3 is TGTGCCAGCTGGGGGGGGGTCGGTGGCTACACCTTC. Residues: CASWGGVGGYTF.

The chain has TRBV9 and TRBJ2-7, with 7 bases fitting TRBD1. Germline V lookup: CDR1 SGDLS, CDR2 YYNGEE. This CDR3 region has 16 residues. V trimming: 4 bases; J trimming: 5 bases; junction bases outside the gene matches: 15. The CDR3 DNA is TGTGCCAGCAGCTCCCCCCGGACAGGAGAGGACCACGAGCAGTACTTC. This encodes CASSSPRTGEDHEQYF.

About this clone: One junction end does not reproduce the germline sequence, and a read error may be involved. Within the sample, other DNA sequences also encode this same CDR3. The rearrangement links TRBV5-4 to TRBJ1-6, with D tentatively TRBD1 (6 bases). Germline V gene data show CDR1 as SGHNT and CDR2 as YYREEE (reference sequence). The CDR3 extends over 13 amino acids. DNA for the CDR3: TGTGCCTCCCGCCCGGACAGTAATTCCCCCCTCCACTTT. Its protein is CASRPDSNSPLHF.

The chain has TRBV19 and TRBJ1-1; 9 bases align to TRBD1. Germline CDR1 reads LNHDA; CDR2 reads SQIVND (reference sequence). The junction had 13 bases not matched to a gene; V was cut back by 8 bases and J by 3 bases. The CDR3 contains 16 residues. CDR3 protein: CASSFGERTGDTEAFF. The CDR3 coding sequence is TGTGCCAGTTCGTTCGGAGAAAGGACAGGGGACACTGAAGCTTTCTTT.

There are a few counts of this clone. The rearrangement links TRBV6-1 to TRBJ2-3, with D perhaps matching TRBD2 (5 bases). There are 15 residues in the CDR3. Germline V gene sequence: CDR1 MNHNS, CDR2 SASEGT. The germline V and J ends were trimmed by 3 bases and 3 bases, with 13 bases remaining between them. The CDR3 DNA sequence: TGTGCCAGCAGTGACTCTCGGAAGCGGACAGATACGCAGTATTTT. This codes for CASSDSRKRTDTQYF.

The chain combines TRBV11-2 with TRBJ2-1, with D perhaps matching TRBD2 (6 bases). This CDR3 contains 16 residues. V was shortened by 7 bases and J by 0 bases, with 16 bases between the two germline ends. Germline V gene sequence: CDR1 SGHAT, CDR2 FQNNGV. Written as DNA, the CDR3 is TGTGCCAGCACCCAGAGGGCGGGGAGCTCCTACAATGAGCAGTTCTTC. As protein: CASTQRAGSSYNEQFF.

The CDR3: CASSLGSIGAQPQDTQYF. As DNA, the CDR3 is TGTGCCAGCAGCTTAGGTTCCATTGGGGCGCAACCCCAAGATACGCAGTATTTT. The chain uses TRBV7-2 and TRBJ2-3; weak D call: TRBD1 (5 bases). The V end lost 1 base, the J end lost 5 bases, and 22 bases lay between the germline ends. The CDR3 runs to 18 residues. Per germline, CDR1 SGHTA and CDR2 FQGNSA.

CDR3 DNA sequence: TGTGCCAGCAGTTGCGGGACTAGGTACACCGGGGAGCTGTTTTTT. Translating it yields CASSCGTRYTGELFF. V gene TRBV13 combines with J gene TRBJ2-2, with 8 bases aligning to TRBD2. This CDR3 is 15 amino acids long. After removal of 6 bases from V and 3 bases from J, the junction contained 6 bases not matched to a gene. Germline CDR1 is PRHDT and CDR2 is FYEKMQ (reference sequence).

The CDR3 here is CAWAFRRRSSNEQFF. CDR3 DNA: TGTGCCTGGGCCTTTCGGAGGAGGTCAAGCAATGAGCAGTTCTTC. J is TRBJ2-1 and V is TRBV30; D is possibly TRBD2 (5 bases). The CDR3 loop spans 15 amino acids. The germline V gene encodes CDR1 GTSNPN and CDR2 SVGIG (reference sequence). Trimming shortened V by 5 bases and J by 6 bases, and 20 bases separated the two germline ends.

CDR3 nucleotide sequence: TGTGCCAGCAGTTCAACGGAGGGGGGGGCGAGCTCCTACAATGAGCAGTTCTTC. Encoded protein: CASSSTEGGASSYNEQFF. The gene calls are TRBV7-8 and TRBJ2-1; possible D gene TRBD2, 7 bases. Trimming shortened V by 6 bases and J by 0 bases, and 21 bases separated the two germline ends. CDR3 size: 18 residues. In germline, CDR1 is SGHVS, CDR2 FQNEAQ. Full variable domain (missing parts from reference TRBV7-8 and TRBJ2-1): GAGVSQSPRYKVAKRGQDVALRCDPISGHVSLFWYQQALGQGPEFLTYFQNEAQLDKSGLPSDRFFAERPEGSVSTLKIQRTQQEDSAVYLCASSSTEGGASSYNEQFFGPGTRLTVL.

The gene calls are TRBV18 and TRBJ1-6, with D maybe TRBD1 (5 bases). The CDR3 loop spans 16 amino acids. V gave up 3 bases and J gave up 8 bases, with 17 bases separating them. CDR1 is KGHSH and CDR2 is LQKENI in the germline V gene. The CDR3 spells CASSPKDSPLHSPLHF. Written as DNA, the CDR3 is TGTGCCAGCTCACCGAAAGACAGCCCGTTGCATTCACCCCTCCACTTT. The full variable domain, with the rest looked up from reference TRBV18 and TRBJ1-6, is NAGVMQNPRHLVRRRGQEARLRCSPMKGHSHVYWYRQLPEEGLKFMVYLQKENIIDESGMPKERFSAEFPKEGPSILRIQQVVRGDSAAYFCASSPKDSPLHSPLHFGNGTRLTVT.

CDR3 protein: CASSSGGSGNTIYF. The CDR3 DNA reads as TGTGCCAGCAGTTCAGGTGGCTCTGGAAACACCATATATTTT. The chain is built from TRBV6-5 and TRBJ1-3; D is unclear. Germline lookup yields CDR1 MNHEY and CDR2 SVGAGI. The CDR3 runs 14 residues. The germline V and J ends were trimmed by 4 bases and 0 bases, with 7 bases remaining between them.

The rearrangement links TRBV6-1 to TRBJ2-7; 10 bases are a match to TRBD1. After removal of 2 bases from V and 4 bases from J, the junction contained 5 bases not matched to a gene. This CDR3 region has 15 residues. Germline CDR1 is MNHNS and CDR2 is SASEGT. Written as DNA, the CDR3 is TGTGCCAGCAGTGAAACCGGGACAGGGGAGTACGAGCAGTACTTC. It encodes CASSETGTGEYEQYF.

This rearrangement joins TRBV28 to TRBJ2-5, with D perhaps TRBD2 (5 bases). V was clipped by 0 bases and J by 2 bases, with 13 bases between them. The CDR3 is made up of 16 amino acids. CDR1 is MDHEN, CDR2 SYDVKM, per germline. The CDR3, as DNA: TGTGCCAGCAGTTTATGCGAGCGGCAGACTCAAGAGACCCAGTACTTC. This codes for CASSLCERQTQETQYF.

This clone was detected once. The chain links TRBV27 to TRBJ2-6, with D unresolved. Germline CDR1 and CDR2: MNHEY and SMNVEV (reference sequence). The CDR3 has 16 residues. The V and J ends lost 2 bases and 0 bases respectively, with 8 bases between them. Here the CDR3 reads CASSLGATSGANVLTF. The CDR3 DNA reads as TGTGCCAGCAGTTTAGGAGCGACCTCTGGGGCCAACGTCCTGACTTTC. Combining the CDR3 with reference TRBV27 and TRBJ2-6 gives the whole variable domain EAQVTQNPRYLITVTGKKLTVTCSQNMNHEYMSWYRQDPGLGLRQIYYSMNVEVTDKGDVPEGYKVSRKEKRNFPLILESPSPNQTSLYFCASSLGATSGANVLTFGAGSRLTVL.

The chain employs TRBV5-4 and TRBJ2-1, with TRBD2 matching over 9 bases. The CDR3 covers 14 residues. V shed 4 bases, J shed 7 bases, and the junction held 6 bases outside the gene matches. Germline assignment: CDR1 SGHNT and CDR2 YYREEE (reference sequence). The CDR3 bases are TGTGCCAGCAGCCGGAGCGGGGGGTGGAATGAGCAGTTCTTC. Its protein product is CASSRSGGWNEQFF.

V usage is TRBV29-1 and J usage is TRBJ1-1; no firm D call. The ends were cut back, 8 bases at V and 3 bases at J, with 19 bases in the middle. The CDR3 contains 14 residues. CDR1 and CDR2 from the germline V gene are SQVTM and ANQGSEA. In nucleotides, the CDR3 is TGCAGCTTCCAACCCCGGTTCAAAGACACTGAAGCTTTCTTT. Amino acids: CSFQPRFKDTEAFF.

CDR3 protein: CASSPIALGHHNSPLHF. The CDR3 DNA is TGTGCCAGCTCACCAATTGCTTTGGGACACCATAATTCACCCCTCCACTTT. The chain joins TRBV18 to TRBJ1-6; weak D call: TRBD1 (6 bases). V lost 2 bases to trimming and J lost 5 bases, with 16 bases between them. Germline V gives CDR1 KGHSH, CDR2 LQKENI. This CDR3 comprises 17 residues. The full variable domain, its missing parts supplied by reference TRBV18 and TRBJ1-6, is NAGVMQNPRHLVRRRGQEARLRCSPMKGHSHVYWYRQLPEEGLKFMVYLQKENIIDESGMPKERFSAEFPKEGPSILRIQQVVRGDSAAYFCASSPIALGHHNSPLHFGNGTRLTVT.

The gene calls are TRBV29-1 and TRBJ2-5; D not certain. Germline-derived CDR1 and CDR2 are SQVTM and ANQGSEA. The CDR3 is made up of 14 amino acids. Trimming removed 1 base from V and 5 bases from J, with 14 bases in between. The CDR3 protein is CSVEAPMGPETQYF. The CDR3 coding sequence is TGCAGCGTTGAAGCCCCGATGGGCCCGGAGACCCAGTACTTC.

This chain links TRBV4-3 with TRBJ2-2, with 10 bases identical to TRBD2. The CDR3 runs to 16 residues. Germline CDR1 LGHNA, CDR2 YSLEER. J gave up 4 bases and V 2 bases, and 4 bases lay outside the gene matches. The CDR3 DNA is TGCGCCAGCAGCCAATCTAGCGGGGGAACCACCGGGGAGCTGTTTTTT. It yields the protein CASSQSSGGTTGELFF.

This chain uses TRBV7-6 with TRBJ2-2; D gene ambiguous. The germline V and J ends were trimmed by 1 base and 1 base, with 7 bases remaining between them. The CDR3 has 15 residues. Per the germline V gene, CDR1 is SGHVS and CDR2 is FNYEAQ. CDR3 DNA sequence: TGTGCCAGCAGCTTAGGAGATTGGAACACCGGGGAGCTGTTTTTT. It encodes CASSLGDWNTGELFF.